What follows describes a single TCR beta chain. What it recognizes is unknown. Trimming removed 0 bases from V and 3 bases from J; junction bases left unmatched: 14. This CDR3 comprises 19 residues. Germline V gene lookup returns CDR1 SGHRS and CDR2 YFSETQ. This sample was taken from a study of cytomegalovirus exposure and HLA in healthy donors. Study results and limitations: Exclusion applied to some V segments, including TRBV6-2 and TRBV6-3, as they were indistinguishable. The study carried out a later analysis of TCR beta sequences. It associated some 17,000 of them with specific HLA alleles at a false discovery rate of 0.05.

Amplification used 60 Vbeta primers and 13 Jbeta primers. The assay was immunoSEQ multiplex PCR, and TCRdb's table has in-frame clones only and misses some. The profile shows about 160,000 clones, more than 65% of them singletons. This receptor was identified in a middle-aged man in good health and CMV-seropositive. The sequenced sample consisted of PBMCs. The V and J genes are TRBV5-1 and TRBJ2-4; 8 bases match TRBD2. The CDR3 is CASSLGVGSGSSGKNIQYF. In nucleotides, the CDR3 is TGCGCCAGCAGCTTGGGAGTTGGGAGCGGGAGTAGCGGCAAAAACATTCAGTACTTC.